This T cell receptor beta chain was observed in a study of T cells after yellow fever vaccination. Study-wide points: The booster response re-showed most primary clones: 96% CD4, more than 70% CD8. Few clonotypes appeared in both CD4 and CD8 compartments.

One entry per CDR3 protein results from TCRdb running MiXCR on the 5' RACE reads. The repertoire holds about 74,000 distinct CDR3 sequences, with around 6.9% as singletons. V shed 4 bases and J shed 1 base, with 19 bases lying between them. The germline gives CDR1 MNHEY, CDR2 SMNVEV (reference sequence). The CDR3 is 17 amino acids. This clonotype was found many times. Its antigen is not identified. The specimen comprised CD8+ T cells sorted from PBMCs, sampled 5 days after the first yellow fever vaccination. This chain uses TRBV27 with TRBJ1-1; D perhaps matches TRBD1 (5 bases). This TCR derives from a man aged 18 to 29 who received the YFV17D yellow fever vaccine. CDR3 residues: CASSSLARVISNTEAFF. As DNA, the CDR3 is TGTGCCAGCAGTTCCTTGGCCAGGGTTATATCGAACACTGAAGCTTTCTTT.